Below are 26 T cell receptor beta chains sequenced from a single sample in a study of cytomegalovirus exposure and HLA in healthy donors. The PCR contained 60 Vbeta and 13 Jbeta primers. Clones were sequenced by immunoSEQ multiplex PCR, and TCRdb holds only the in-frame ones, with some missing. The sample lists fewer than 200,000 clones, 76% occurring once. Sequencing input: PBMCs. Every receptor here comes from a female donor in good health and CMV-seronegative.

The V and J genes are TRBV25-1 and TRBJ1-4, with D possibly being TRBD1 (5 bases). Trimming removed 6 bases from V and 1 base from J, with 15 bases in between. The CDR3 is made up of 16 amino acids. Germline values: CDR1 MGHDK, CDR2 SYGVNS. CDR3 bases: TGTGCCAGCAGCGGAGCCCTAGGGGTAACTAATGAAAAACTGTTTTTT. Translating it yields CASSGALGVTNEKLFF.

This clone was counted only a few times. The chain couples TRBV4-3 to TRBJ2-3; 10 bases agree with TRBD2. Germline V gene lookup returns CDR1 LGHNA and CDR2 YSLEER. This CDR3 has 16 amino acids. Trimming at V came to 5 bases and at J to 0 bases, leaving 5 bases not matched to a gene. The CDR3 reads CASSYQAGGSTDTQYF. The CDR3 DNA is TGCGCCAGCAGCTATCAAGCGGGAGGGAGCACAGATACGCAGTATTTT.

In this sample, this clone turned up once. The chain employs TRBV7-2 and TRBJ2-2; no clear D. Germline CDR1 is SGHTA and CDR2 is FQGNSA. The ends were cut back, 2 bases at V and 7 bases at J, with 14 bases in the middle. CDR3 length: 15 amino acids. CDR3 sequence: CASSLSTSQVGELFF. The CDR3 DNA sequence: TGTGCCAGCAGCTTATCAACTTCTCAGGTCGGGGAGCTGTTTTTT.

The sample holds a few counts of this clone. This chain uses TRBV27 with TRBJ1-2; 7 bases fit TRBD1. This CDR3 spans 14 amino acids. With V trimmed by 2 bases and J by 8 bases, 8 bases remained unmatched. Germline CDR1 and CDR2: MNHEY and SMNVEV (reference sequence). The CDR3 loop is CASSLAGGTGGYTF. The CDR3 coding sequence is TGTGCCAGCAGTTTAGCAGGGGGAACGGGGGGCTACACCTTC.

CDR3 in amino acids: CAITPGQGVPTQYF. The CDR3 nucleotides read TGTGCCATCACCCCGGGACAGGGGGTTCCTACGCAGTATTTT. This rearrangement joins TRBV10-3 to TRBJ2-3; 11 positions agree with TRBD1. Germline lookup yields CDR1 ENHRY and CDR2 SYGVKD. The J segment lost 8 bases and the V segment lost 7 bases, leaving 8 bases of the junction unmatched. This CDR3 comprises 14 residues.

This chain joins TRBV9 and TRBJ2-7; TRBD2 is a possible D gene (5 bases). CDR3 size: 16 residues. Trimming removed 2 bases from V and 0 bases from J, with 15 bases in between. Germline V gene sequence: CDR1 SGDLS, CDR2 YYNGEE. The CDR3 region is CASSVKRGPVSYEQYF. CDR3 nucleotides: TGTGCCAGCAGCGTTAAGCGAGGGCCTGTCTCCTACGAGCAGTACTTC.

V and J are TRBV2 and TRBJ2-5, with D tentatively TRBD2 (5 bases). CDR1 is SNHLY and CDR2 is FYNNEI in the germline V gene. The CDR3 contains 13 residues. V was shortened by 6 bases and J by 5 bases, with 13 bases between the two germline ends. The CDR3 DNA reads TGTGCCAGCAGAGGGCAACGAGGGGAGACCCAGTACTTC. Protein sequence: CASRGQRGETQYF.

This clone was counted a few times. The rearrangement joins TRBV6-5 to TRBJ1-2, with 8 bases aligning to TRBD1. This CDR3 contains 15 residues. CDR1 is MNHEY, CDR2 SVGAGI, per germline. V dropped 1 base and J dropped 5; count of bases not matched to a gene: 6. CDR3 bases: TGTGCCAGCAGTTACTTAGGACAGGGCGTGTATGGCTACACCTTC. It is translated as CASSYLGQGVYGYTF.

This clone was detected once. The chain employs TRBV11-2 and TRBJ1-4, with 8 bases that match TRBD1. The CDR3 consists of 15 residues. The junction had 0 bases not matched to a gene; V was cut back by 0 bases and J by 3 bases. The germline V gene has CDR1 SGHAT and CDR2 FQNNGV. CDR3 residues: CASSLDRGPNEKLFF. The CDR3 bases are TGTGCCAGCAGCTTAGACAGGGGGCCTAATGAAAAACTGTTTTTT.

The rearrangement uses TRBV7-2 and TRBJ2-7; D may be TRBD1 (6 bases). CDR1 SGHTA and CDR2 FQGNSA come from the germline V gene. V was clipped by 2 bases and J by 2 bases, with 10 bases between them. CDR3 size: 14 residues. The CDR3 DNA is TGTGCCAGCAGCTTAATGGCAGGGGCCTACGAGCAGTACTTC. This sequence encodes CASSLMAGAYEQYF. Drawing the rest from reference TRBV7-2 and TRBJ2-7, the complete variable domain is GAGVSQSPSNKVTEKGKDVELRCDPISGHTALYWYRQSLGQGLEFLIYFQGNSAPDKSGLPSDRFSAERTGGSVSTLTIQRTQQEDSAVYLCASSLMAGAYEQYFGPGTRLTVT.

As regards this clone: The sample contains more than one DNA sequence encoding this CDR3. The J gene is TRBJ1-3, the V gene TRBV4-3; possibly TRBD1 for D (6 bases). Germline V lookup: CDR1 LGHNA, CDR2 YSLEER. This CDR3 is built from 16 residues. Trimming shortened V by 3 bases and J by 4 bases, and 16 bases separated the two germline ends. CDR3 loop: CASSQDRAGVGNTIYF. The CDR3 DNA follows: TGCGCCAGCAGCCAGGATAGAGCAGGGGTCGGAAACACCATATATTTT.

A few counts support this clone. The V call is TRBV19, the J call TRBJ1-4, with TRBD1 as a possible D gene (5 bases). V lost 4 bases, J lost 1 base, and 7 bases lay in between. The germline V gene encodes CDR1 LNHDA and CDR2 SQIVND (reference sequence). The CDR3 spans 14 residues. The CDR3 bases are TGTGCCAGTAGTACGCAGGGAACTAATGAAAAACTGTTTTTT. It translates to CASSTQGTNEKLFF.

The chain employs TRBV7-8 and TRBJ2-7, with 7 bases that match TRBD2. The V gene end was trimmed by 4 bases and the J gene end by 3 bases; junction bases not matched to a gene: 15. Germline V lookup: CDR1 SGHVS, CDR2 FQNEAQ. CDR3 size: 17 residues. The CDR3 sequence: CASSSTADGRPYYEQYF. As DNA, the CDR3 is TGTGCCAGCAGCTCCACTGCAGACGGGAGGCCCTACTACGAGCAGTACTTC.

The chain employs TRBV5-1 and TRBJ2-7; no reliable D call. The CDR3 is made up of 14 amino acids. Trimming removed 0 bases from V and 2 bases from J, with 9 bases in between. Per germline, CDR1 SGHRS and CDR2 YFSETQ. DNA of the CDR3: TGCGCCAGCAGCTTGGGGCAGGTCCCCTACGAGCAGTACTTC. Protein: CASSLGQVPYEQYF.

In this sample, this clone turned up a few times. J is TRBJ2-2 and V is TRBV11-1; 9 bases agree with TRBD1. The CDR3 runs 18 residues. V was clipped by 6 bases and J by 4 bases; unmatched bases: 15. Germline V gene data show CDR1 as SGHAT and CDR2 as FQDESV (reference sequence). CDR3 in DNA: TGTGCCAGCAGTTCCCGGTCGTTCGGGACAGGGTTCACCGGGGAGCTGTTTTTT. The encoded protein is CASSSRSFGTGFTGELFF.

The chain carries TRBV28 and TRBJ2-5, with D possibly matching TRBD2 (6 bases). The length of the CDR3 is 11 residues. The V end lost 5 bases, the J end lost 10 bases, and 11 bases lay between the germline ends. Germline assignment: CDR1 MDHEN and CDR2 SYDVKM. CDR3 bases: TGTGCCAGCAGTGGGGTCGGGGGCCAGTACTTC. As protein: CASSGVGGQYF.

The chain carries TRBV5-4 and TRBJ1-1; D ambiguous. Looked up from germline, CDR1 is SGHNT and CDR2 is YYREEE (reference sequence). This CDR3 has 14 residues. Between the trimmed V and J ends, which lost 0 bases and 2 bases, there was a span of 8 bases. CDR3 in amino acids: CASSLVTDNTEAFF. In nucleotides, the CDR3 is TGTGCCAGCAGCTTGGTAACAGACAACACTGAAGCTTTCTTT. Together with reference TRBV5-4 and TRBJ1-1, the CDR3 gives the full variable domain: ETGVTQSPTHLIKTRGQQVTLRCSSQSGHNTVSWYQQALGQGPQFIFQYYREEENGRGNFPPRFSGLQFPNYSSELNVNALELDDSALYLCASSLVTDNTEAFFGQGTRLTVV.

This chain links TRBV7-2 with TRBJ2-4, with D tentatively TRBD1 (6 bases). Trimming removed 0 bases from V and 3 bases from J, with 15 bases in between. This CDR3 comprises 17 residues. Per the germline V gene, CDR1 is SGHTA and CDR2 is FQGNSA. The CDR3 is CASSLADRLFVKNIQYF. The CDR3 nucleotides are TGTGCCAGCAGCTTAGCAGACAGGTTGTTCGTCAAAAACATTCAGTACTTC.

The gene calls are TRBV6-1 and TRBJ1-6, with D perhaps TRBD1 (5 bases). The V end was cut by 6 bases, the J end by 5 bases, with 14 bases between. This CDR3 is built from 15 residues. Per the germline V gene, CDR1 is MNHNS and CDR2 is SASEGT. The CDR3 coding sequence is TGTGCCAGCAGACAGGATCCATCTAATAATTCACCCCTCCACTTT. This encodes CASRQDPSNNSPLHF.

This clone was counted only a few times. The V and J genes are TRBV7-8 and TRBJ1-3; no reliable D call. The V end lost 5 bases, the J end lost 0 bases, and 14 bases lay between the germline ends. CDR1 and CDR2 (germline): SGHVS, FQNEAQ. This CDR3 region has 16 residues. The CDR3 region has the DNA TGTGCCAGCAGCCGAGGGCCCCCTAGCTCTGGAAACACCATATATTTT. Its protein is CASSRGPPSSGNTIYF. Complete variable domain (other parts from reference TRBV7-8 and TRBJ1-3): GAGVSQSPRYKVAKRGQDVALRCDPISGHVSLFWYQQALGQGPEFLTYFQNEAQLDKSGLPSDRFFAERPEGSVSTLKIQRTQQEDSAVYLCASSRGPPSSGNTIYFGEGSWLTVV.

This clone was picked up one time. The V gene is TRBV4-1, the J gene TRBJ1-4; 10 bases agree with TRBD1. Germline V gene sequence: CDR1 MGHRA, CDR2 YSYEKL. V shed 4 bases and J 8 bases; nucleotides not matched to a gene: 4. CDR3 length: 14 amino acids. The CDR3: CASSRTGGLEKLFF. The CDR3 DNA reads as TGCGCCAGCAGCCGGACAGGGGGATTAGAAAAACTGTTTTTT.

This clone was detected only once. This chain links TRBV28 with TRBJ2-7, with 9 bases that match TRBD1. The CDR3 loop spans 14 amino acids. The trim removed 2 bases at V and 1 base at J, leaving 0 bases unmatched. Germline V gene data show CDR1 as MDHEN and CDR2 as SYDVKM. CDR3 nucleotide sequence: TGTGCCAGCAGTTTAGGACAGGGGTCCTACGAGCAGTACTTC. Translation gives CASSLGQGSYEQYF.

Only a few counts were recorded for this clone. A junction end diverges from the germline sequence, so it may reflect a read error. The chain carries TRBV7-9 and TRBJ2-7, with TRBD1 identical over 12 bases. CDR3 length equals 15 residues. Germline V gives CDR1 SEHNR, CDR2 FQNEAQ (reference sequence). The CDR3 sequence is CSSSEGQGAFSEQYF. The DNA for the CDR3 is TGTTCCAGCAGCGAGGGACAGGGGGCTTTCTCTGAGCAGTACTTC.

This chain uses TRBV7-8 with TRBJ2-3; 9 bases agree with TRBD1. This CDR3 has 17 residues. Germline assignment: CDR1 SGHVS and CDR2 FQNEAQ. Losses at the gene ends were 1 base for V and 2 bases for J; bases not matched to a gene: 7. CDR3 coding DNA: TGTGCCAGCAGCTTAGGGACAGGGGCCCTTGTCACAGATACGCAGTATTTT. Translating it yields CASSLGTGALVTDTQYF.

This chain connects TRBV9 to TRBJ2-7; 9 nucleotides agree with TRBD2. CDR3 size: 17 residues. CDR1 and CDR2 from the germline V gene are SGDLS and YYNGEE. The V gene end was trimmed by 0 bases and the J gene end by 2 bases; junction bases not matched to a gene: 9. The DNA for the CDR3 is TGTGCCAGCAGCGTAGGTCCAGCGGGGGGTAATACCTACGAGCAGTACTTC. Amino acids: CASSVGPAGGNTYEQYF.

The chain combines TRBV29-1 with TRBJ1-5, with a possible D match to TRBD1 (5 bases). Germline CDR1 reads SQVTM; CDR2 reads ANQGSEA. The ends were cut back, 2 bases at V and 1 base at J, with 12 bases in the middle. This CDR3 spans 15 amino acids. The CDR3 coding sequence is TGCAGCGTTGAACGCCCAGGGCCGAGCAATCAGCCCCAGCATTTT. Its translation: CSVERPGPSNQPQHF.